These T cell receptor beta chains were read from a single sample in a study of T cells in localized non-small cell lung cancer. Repertoires were generated with immunoSEQ multiplex PCR, while TCRdb's copy carries only in-frame clones and drops some. The sample contains around 48,000 clones, around three quarters of which appear only once. The material sequenced was peripheral blood, taken before any cancer treatment. The receptors here all came from a man aged 35-69 years with stage I squamous cell lung carcinoma. Each CDR3 is given with its conserved first and last residue. The order of the fields is clone size, D gene, J gene, CDR3 length, V gene, CDR3 protein, CDR3 DNA. The D gene is left open where the match is weak. Rows may omit the clone size; those that give it use once, few, many or a size class.

.	TRBD1	TRBJ2-7	15	TRBV6-5	CASSPWGQGLYEQYF	TGTGCCAGCAGTCCGTGGGGACAGGGACTGTACGAGCAGTACTTC
.	TRBD1	TRBJ1-5	15	TRBV5-6	CASSSGDRGHQPQHF	TGTGCCAGCAGCTCTGGGGACAGGGGGCATCAGCCCCAGCATTTT
.	.	TRBJ2-1	13	TRBV27	CASSPLDREEQFF	TGTGCCAGCAGTCCCTTAGACAGGGAGGAACAGTTCTTC
.	.	TRBJ2-7	13	TRBV18	CASSQNIDRMQYF	TGTGCCAGCTCACAAAATATCGACAGAATGCAGTACTTC
.	.	TRBJ2-4	17	TRBV25-1	CASSELGTGIAKNIQYF	TGTGCCAGCAGTGAATTAGGAACAGGGATTGCCAAAAACATTCAGTACTTC
.	.	TRBJ1-5	15	TRBV19	CASSMKNAGAAAQHF	TGTGCCAGTAGTATGAAGAATGCGGGGGCGGCGGCCCAGCATTTT
.	.	TRBJ1-5	15	TRBV28	CASSFQSGGNQPQHF	TGTGCCAGCAGTTTCCAGTCGGGCGGCAATCAGCCCCAGCATTTT
.	.	TRBJ1-3	15	TRBV19	CASTRDGTSGNTIYF	TGTGCCAGTACTCGGGACGGAACCTCTGGAAACACCATATATTTT
.	TRBD2	TRBJ2-2	15	TRBV4-3	CASSHEGGSTGELFF	TGCGCCAGCAGCCACGAGGGCGGGAGCACCGGGGAGCTGTTTTTT
.	.	TRBJ1-5	17	TRBV4-3	CASSQGLWDGINQPQHF	TGCGCCAGCAGCCAAGGCCTTTGGGACGGTATAAATCAGCCCCAGCATTTT
.	TRBD1	TRBJ2-7	14	TRBV15	CATSKDRGTYEQYF	TGTGCCACCAGCAAGGACAGGGGAACCTACGAGCAGTACTTC
once	.	TRBJ1-5	17	TRBV28	CASSLGGRSLHSQPQHF	TGTGCCAGCAGTTTAGGTGGGAGATCTCTTCACAGTCAGCCCCAGCATTTT
.	.	TRBJ2-6	17	TRBV30	CAWSARQGISGANVLTF	TGTGCCTGGAGTGCTCGGCAGGGTATCTCTGGGGCCAACGTCCTGACTTTC
.	.	TRBJ1-1	11	TRBV29-1	CSVPEGTEAFF	TGCAGCGTTCCGGAGGGCACTGAAGCTTTCTTT
.	.	TRBJ2-6	15	TRBV15	CATSREALGANVLTF	TGTGCCACCAGCAGGGAGGCACTTGGGGCCAACGTCCTGACTTTC
.	TRBD2	TRBJ2-3	16	TRBV7-8	CASSLEAGGGTDTQYF	TGTGCCAGCAGCTTAGAAGCTGGGGGGGGCACAGATACGCAGTATTTT
few	.	TRBJ1-6	15	TRBV6-5	CASSYSSKGDSPLHF	TGTGCCAGCAGTTACTCATCAAAAGGAGATTCACCCCTCCACTTT
.	.	TRBJ1-5	16	TRBV6-1	CASSEARGIINQPQHF	TGTGCCAGCAGTGAAGCGCGGGGTATCATTAATCAGCCCCAGCATTTT
.	TRBD2	TRBJ2-1	17	TRBV4-3	CASSQDWTRDYYNEQFF	TGCGCCAGCAGCCAAGATTGGACCCGGGACTACTACAATGAGCAGTTCTTC
once	.	TRBJ2-5	15	TRBV30	CAWSVGGGSSETQYF	TGTGCCTGGAGTGTAGGAGGGGGCTCGTCTGAGACCCAGTACTTC
.	.	TRBJ1-2	14	TRBV5-4	CASSSGTVPYGYTF	TGTGCCAGCAGTTCAGGGACGGTTCCGTATGGCTACACCTTC
.	.	TRBJ1-5	18	TRBV7-6	CASSLGSGGAGNNQPQHF	TGTGCCAGCAGCTTAGGGTCGGGAGGGGCAGGTAACAATCAGCCCCAGCATTTT
.	.	TRBJ1-2	13	TRBV6-5	CASSYSPGYGYTF	TGTGCCAGCAGTTACTCTCCGGGCTATGGCTACACCTTC
.	.	TRBJ1-2	15	TRBV2	CASSIGQRVTYGYTF	TGTGCCAGCAGCATCGGCCAGAGGGTAACCTATGGCTACACCTTC
.	.	TRBJ1-2	13	TRBV28	CASRRGANYGYTF	TGTGCCAGCCGCCGGGGAGCTAACTATGGCTACACCTTC
once	.	TRBJ1-1	13	TRBV6-5	CASTPTMNTEAFF	TGTGCCAGCACTCCTACTATGAACACTGAAGCTTTCTTT
.	.	TRBJ2-1	13	TRBV6-1	CASNGGGYNEQFF	TGTGCCAGCAACGGTGGAGGGTACAATGAGCAGTTCTTC
.	.	TRBJ1-2	15	TRBV5-8	CASSLGTPGTHGYTF	TGTGCCAGCAGCTTGGGGACACCCGGGACCCATGGCTACACCTTC
.	.	TRBJ1-1	13	TRBV2	CASSELENTEAFF	TGTGCCAGCAGTGAATTAGAGAACACTGAAGCTTTCTTT
once	TRBD1	TRBJ2-1	15	TRBV27	CASTLQGGAYNEQFF	TGTGCCAGCACCCTACAGGGGGGCGCCTACAATGAGCAGTTCTTC
.	.	TRBJ2-3	15	TRBV6-1	CASSEAQGGGALQYF	TGTGCCAGCAGTGAAGCCCAGGGGGGTGGTGCTCTGCAGTATTTT
.	TRBD1	TRBJ1-2	15	TRBV5-6	CASSRGDRVFYGYTF	TGTGCCAGCAGCCGGGGAGACAGGGTTTTCTATGGCTACACCTTC
.	TRBD1	TRBJ1-6	14	TRBV25-1	CASSSGQIYSPLHF	TGTGCCAGCAGTTCGGGACAGATCTATTCACCCCTCCACTTT
.	TRBD1	TRBJ2-7	14	TRBV27	CASSSGTGDNEQYF	TGTGCCAGCAGTTCAGGGACAGGGGACAACGAGCAGTACTTC
few	TRBD1	TRBJ2-1	14	TRBV15	CATSSYTGANEQFF	TGTGCCACCAGCTCCTACACAGGGGCCAATGAGCAGTTCTTC
.	TRBD1	TRBJ1-5	15	TRBV6-1	CASSRDSQNNQPQHF	TGTGCCAGCAGCCGGGACAGCCAAAACAATCAGCCCCAGCATTTT
.	.	TRBJ2-7	14	TRBV7-3	CASSFPHQAYEQYF	TGTGCCAGCAGCTTTCCCCACCAGGCCTACGAGCAGTACTTC
.	.	TRBJ1-1	14	TRBV29-1	CSAIDRTVNTEAFF	TGCAGCGCCATCGATAGGACAGTCAACACTGAAGCTTTCTTT
once	TRBD1	TRBJ2-2	15	TRBV5-1	CASSLRTGGPGELFF	TGCGCCAGCAGCCTCCGGACAGGGGGTCCCGGGGAGCTGTTTTTT
.	.	TRBJ1-1	13	TRBV6-1	CASSESLGTEAFF	TGTGCCAGCAGTGAATCCCTTGGCACTGAAGCTTTCTTT
once	.	TRBJ1-5	16	TRBV5-8	CASSFPTGFSNQPQHF	TGTGCCAGCAGCTTCCCAACAGGGTTTAGCAATCAGCCCCAGCATTTT